Shown below are 10 T cell receptor beta chains from a single sample sequenced in a study of shared clonotypes between healthy human individuals. Sequencing used immunoSEQ multiplex PCR; TCRdb keeps in-frame clones, though not all of them. The repertoire consists of 600,000 to 750,000 clones, with 80% to 95% occurring once and the leading ten covering 34%. Sequences were obtained from memory CD8+ T cells from PBMCs. Indicated subset: CD45RO+ cells pooled with CCR7-negative TemRA cells. The receptors here all came from a man aged 18-30 years in good health. Some clones in this sample may be carry-over from other donors' samples.

DNA of the CDR3: TGTGCCAGCAGCTTAAATTTGTTGTTTTTGGATCTCTCCGATACGCAGTATTTT. It is translated as CASSLNLLFLDLSDTQYF. The rearrangement links TRBV7-8 to TRBJ2-3; D is ambiguous. This CDR3 has 18 amino acids. Trimming stripped 2 bases from V and 6 bases from J, with 24 bases between. CDR1 and CDR2 from the germline V gene are SGHVS and FQNEAQ.

This chain links TRBV16 with TRBJ2-7; TRBD1 agrees at 7 bases. The germline gives CDR1 KGHSY, CDR2 FQNENV. Germline trimming cut 4 bases from V and 1 base from J; bases unmatched to any gene: 10. This CDR3 comprises 16 residues. This chain's CDR3 is CASSRTKTGLSYEQYF. Here the CDR3 DNA reads TGTGCCAGCAGCCGGACAAAGACAGGGTTGTCCTACGAGCAGTACTTC.

The chain combines TRBV7-2 with TRBJ2-3, with TRBD2 as a possible D gene (6 bases). The CDR3 totals 14 residues. Looked up from germline, CDR1 is SGHTA and CDR2 is FQGNSA. Trimming removed 3 bases from V and 5 bases from J, with 12 bases in between. The CDR3 region is CASSLNSGGDTQYF. CDR3 DNA: TGTGCCAGCAGCTTGAATAGCGGTGGAGATACGCAGTATTTT. Full variable domain (rest looked up from reference TRBV7-2 and TRBJ2-3): GAGVSQSPSNKVTEKGKDVELRCDPISGHTALYWYRQSLGQGLEFLIYFQGNSAPDKSGLPSDRFSAERTGGSVSTLTIQRTQQEDSAVYLCASSLNSGGDTQYFGPGTRLTVL.

This sequence joins TRBV19 and TRBJ2-5, with 9 bases aligning to TRBD1. There are 15 residues in the CDR3. CDR1 is LNHDA and CDR2 is SQIVND in the germline V gene (reference sequence). V lost 3 bases, J lost 4 bases, and 6 bases stayed unmatched. CDR3 sequence: CASSIHRGRAETQYF. The CDR3 DNA is TGTGCCAGTAGTATCCACAGGGGGCGGGCAGAGACCCAGTACTTC.

This chain uses TRBV15 with TRBJ2-1; 10 bases fit TRBD2. The CDR3 loop spans 16 amino acids. V shed 5 bases, J shed 1 base, and the junction held 5 bases outside the gene matches. CDR1 and CDR2 from the germline V gene are LNHNV and YYDKDF (reference sequence). The CDR3: CATSLSGRWSYNEQFF. The DNA of the CDR3 is TGTGCCACCAGCCTTAGCGGGAGGTGGTCCTACAATGAGCAGTTCTTC. Variable domain in full (rest from reference TRBV15 and TRBJ2-1): DAMVIQNPRYQVTQFGKPVTLSCSQTLNHNVMYWYQQKSSQAPKLLFHYYDKDFNNEADTPDNFQSRRPNTSFCFLDIRSPGLGDTAMYLCATSLSGRWSYNEQFFGPGTRLTVL.

The V and J genes are TRBV27 and TRBJ2-7, with TRBD2 matching 8 bases. This CDR3 is 15 amino acids long. The trim removed 7 bases at V and 3 bases at J, leaving 11 bases unmatched. Germline V gene sequence: CDR1 MNHEY, CDR2 SMNVEV (reference sequence). DNA for the CDR3: TGTGCCAGCACCCCACTAGCGGAGCGCGGCTACGAGCAGTACTTC. This translates into CASTPLAERGYEQYF.

This chain links TRBV6-5 with TRBJ1-2, with TRBD1 as a possible D gene (5 bases). The CDR3 consists of 14 residues. Trimming removed 3 bases from V and 7 bases from J, with 15 bases in between. Germline V gives CDR1 MNHEY, CDR2 SVGAGI. The CDR3 nucleotides read TGTGCCAGCAGTTATTTCGGGCAGGGAGCTGGCTACACCTTC. This gives the protein CASSYFGQGAGYTF.

The V gene is TRBV27, the J gene TRBJ1-2, with 7 positions matching TRBD1. CDR1 and CDR2 from the germline V gene are MNHEY and SMNVEV (reference sequence). The V and J ends lost 1 base and 2 bases, in that order; junction bases with no gene match: 4. The CDR3 extends over 15 amino acids. CDR3 sequence (DNA): TGTGCCAGCAGTTTATTGGGACAGAAAAACTATGGCTACACCTTC. Translation gives CASSLLGQKNYGYTF.

Concerning this clone: The same CDR3 also results from other DNA sequences found in this sample. CDR3 sequence: CASSVGQGTYGYTF. Written as DNA, the CDR3 is TGTGCCAGCAGCGTAGGCCAGGGTACCTATGGCTACACCTTC. The V call is TRBV9, the J call TRBJ1-2; D might be TRBD1 (5 bases). The CDR3 extends over 14 amino acids. Germline V lookup: CDR1 SGDLS, CDR2 YYNGEE. V lost 0 bases and J 4 bases, leaving 10 bases between the germline ends. The full variable domain, rest sourced from reference TRBV9 and TRBJ1-2, is DSGVTQTPKHLITATGQRVTLRCSPRSGDLSVYWYQQSLDQGLQFLIQYYNGEERAKGNILERFSAQQFPDLHSELNLSSLELGDSALYFCASSVGQGTYGYTFGSGTRLTVV.

The chain links TRBV27 to TRBJ2-1, with D possibly matching TRBD1 (5 bases). Germline V lookup: CDR1 MNHEY, CDR2 SMNVEV (reference sequence). Trimming took 5 bases from V and 1 from J, leaving 12 bases between them. The CDR3 consists of 15 residues. The CDR3 sequence is CASSIRGGSYNEQFF. The CDR3 bases are TGTGCCAGCAGTATAAGGGGTGGTTCCTACAATGAGCAGTTCTTC.